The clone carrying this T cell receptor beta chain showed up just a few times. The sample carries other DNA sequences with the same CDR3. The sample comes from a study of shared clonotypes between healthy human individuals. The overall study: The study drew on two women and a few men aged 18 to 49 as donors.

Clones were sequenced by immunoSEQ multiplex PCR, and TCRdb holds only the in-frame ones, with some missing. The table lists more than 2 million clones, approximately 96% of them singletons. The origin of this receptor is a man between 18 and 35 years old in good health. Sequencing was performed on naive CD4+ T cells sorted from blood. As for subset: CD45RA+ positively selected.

The CDR3 sequence is CASSTDSNQPQHF. The CDR3 coding sequence is TGTGCCAGCAGCACCGACAGCAATCAGCCCCAGCATTTT. The gene calls are TRBV5-4 and TRBJ1-5; D gene unclear. This CDR3 region has 13 residues. The V gene lost 4 bases and the J gene lost 1 base, with 6 bases spanning the gap. The germline V gene has CDR1 SGHNT and CDR2 YYREEE (reference sequence).